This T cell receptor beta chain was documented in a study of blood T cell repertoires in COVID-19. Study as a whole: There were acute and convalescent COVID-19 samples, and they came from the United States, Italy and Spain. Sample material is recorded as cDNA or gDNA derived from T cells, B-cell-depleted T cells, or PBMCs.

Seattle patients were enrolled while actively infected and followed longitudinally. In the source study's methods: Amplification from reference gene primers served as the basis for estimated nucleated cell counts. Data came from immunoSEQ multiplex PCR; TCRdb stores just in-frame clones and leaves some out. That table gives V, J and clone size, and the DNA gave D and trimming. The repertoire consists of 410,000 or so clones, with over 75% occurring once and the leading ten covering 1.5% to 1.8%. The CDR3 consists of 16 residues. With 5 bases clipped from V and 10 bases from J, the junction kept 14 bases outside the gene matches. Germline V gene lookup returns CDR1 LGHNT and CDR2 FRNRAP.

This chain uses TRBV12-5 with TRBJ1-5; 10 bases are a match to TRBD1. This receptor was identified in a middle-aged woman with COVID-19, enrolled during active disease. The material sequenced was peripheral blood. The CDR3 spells CASGHRQGAIDLPQHF. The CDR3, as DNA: TGTGCTAGTGGTCACCGACAGGGGGCAATTGATCTCCCCCAGCATTTT.